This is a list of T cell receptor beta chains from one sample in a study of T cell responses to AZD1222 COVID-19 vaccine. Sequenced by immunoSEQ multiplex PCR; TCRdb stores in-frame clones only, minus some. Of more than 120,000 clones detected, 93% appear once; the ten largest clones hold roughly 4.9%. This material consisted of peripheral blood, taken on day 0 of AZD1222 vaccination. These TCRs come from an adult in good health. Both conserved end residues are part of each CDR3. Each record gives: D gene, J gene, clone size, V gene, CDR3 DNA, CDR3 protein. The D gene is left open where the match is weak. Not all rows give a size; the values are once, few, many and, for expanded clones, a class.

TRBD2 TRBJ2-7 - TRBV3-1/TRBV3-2 TGTGCCAGCAGCCAGGCTACCGGGACTAGCGGGAAAACGTACTTC CASSQATGTSGKTYF
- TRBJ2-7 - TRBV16 TGTGCCAGCAGCCAATCGTCATCTTTGGGGGTCGAGCAGTACTTC CASSQSSSLGVEQYF
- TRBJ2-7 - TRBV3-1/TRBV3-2 TGTGCCAGCAGCCACGTCAGCTGGGACGAGCAGTACTTC CASSHVSWDEQYF
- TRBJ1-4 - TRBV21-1 TGTGCCAGCAGCCGGGTTCGGGGGGAAAAACTGTTTTTT CASSRVRGEKLFF
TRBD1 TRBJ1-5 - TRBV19 TGTGCCAGTAGTATAGCATGGGGACAGGGAAGGAATACCAATCAGCCCCAGCATTTT CASSIAWGQGRNTNQPQHF
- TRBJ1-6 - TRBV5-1 TGCGCCAGCAGCCCCGGATTAACAAATTCACCCCTCCACTTT CASSPGLTNSPLHF
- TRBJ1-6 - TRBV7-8 TGTGCCAGCAGCCTCCGGAAGGGAGGAAATTCACCCCTCCACTTT CASSLRKGGNSPLHF
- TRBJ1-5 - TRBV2 TGTGCCAGCAGGGAACAGGGCGGTCAGCCCCAGCATTTT CASREQGGQPQHF
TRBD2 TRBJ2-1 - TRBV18 TGTGCCAGCTCACCCCTCATATCAACCCTCTCGCGGGAGCAACAGTTCTTC CASSPLISTLSREQQFF
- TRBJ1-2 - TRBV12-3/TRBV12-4 TGTGCCAGCAGTTTTTCAGGCGGAGGCTACACCTTC CASSFSGGGYTF
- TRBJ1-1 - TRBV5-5 TGTGCCAGCAGCTTGGGGCACCCGAACACTGAAGCTTTCTTT CASSLGHPNTEAFF
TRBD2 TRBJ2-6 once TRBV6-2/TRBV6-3 TGTGCCAGCAGTTACTCCTGGCTGGGGACTACCGGCTCTGGGGCCAACGTCCTGACTTTC CASSYSWLGTTGSGANVLTF
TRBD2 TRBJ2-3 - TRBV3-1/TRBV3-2 TGTGCCAGCAGCCTCCTTAGCGGGGGGGCTTTTGATACGCAGTATTTT CASSLLSGGAFDTQYF
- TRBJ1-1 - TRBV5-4 TGTGCCAGCAGCTTGCCGGAAGTGAACACTGAAGCTTTCTTT CASSLPEVNTEAFF
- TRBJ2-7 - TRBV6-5 TGTGCCAGCAGTTCCGCCGAGGCCCGAGGGATCGAGCAGTACTTC CASSSAEARGIEQYF
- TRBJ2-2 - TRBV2 TGTGCCAGCAGTGACCCCGCGCGGGGGGAGCTGTTTTTT CASSDPARGELFF
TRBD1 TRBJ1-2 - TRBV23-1 TGCGCCAGCAGTCAAGGCGGGACAGGGGTTTCCAACTATGGCTACACCTTC CASSQGGTGVSNYGYTF
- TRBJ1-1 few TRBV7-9 TGTGCCAGCAGCTTAACCGTAGGGACTGAAGCTTTCTTT CASSLTVGTEAFF
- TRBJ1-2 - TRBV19 TGTGCCAGTAGTTCTCCGGGGGGGCCTACCGCAAACTATGGCTACACCTTC CASSSPGGPTANYGYTF
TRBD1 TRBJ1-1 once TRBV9 TGTGCCAGCAGCGTAGGCCCCAAGCGCACAGGGGCGGAAAACACTGAAGCTTTCTTT CASSVGPKRTGAENTEAFF
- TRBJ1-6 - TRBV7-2 TGTGCCAGCAGCTTAGCGTTGGGGGTAGCAGGTTCACCCCTCCACTTT CASSLALGVAGSPLHF
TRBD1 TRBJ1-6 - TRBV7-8 TGTGCCAGCAGCTCGACGTCGACAGGGAGCCCCAATTCACCCCTCCACTTT CASSSTSTGSPNSPLHF
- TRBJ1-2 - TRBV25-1 TGTGCCAGCAGTGAATTCTCCCTAGACTCGACCCATGGCTACACCTTC CASSEFSLDSTHGYTF
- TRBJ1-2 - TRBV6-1 TGTGCCAGCAGTGAAATAGACAGTCCCCGCGGCGGCTACACCTTC CASSEIDSPRGGYTF
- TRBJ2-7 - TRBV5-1 TGCGCCAGCAGCTTCGGAGGGCCGTCTTACGAGCAGTACTTC CASSFGGPSYEQYF
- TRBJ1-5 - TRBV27 TGTGCCAGCAGTTTAGCGCGAAATCAGCCCCAGCATTTT CASSLARNQPQHF
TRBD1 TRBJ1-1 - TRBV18 TGTGCCAGCTCACTACGACAGGGGGCGAGGACTGAAGCTTTCTTT CASSLRQGARTEAFF
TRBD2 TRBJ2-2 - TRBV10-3 TGTGCCATCCCCGCTAGCGGGAGGGAGAACACCGGGGAGCTGTTTTTT CAIPASGRENTGELFF
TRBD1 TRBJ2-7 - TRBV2 TGTGCCAGTAGGGACAGGGGAGGGCACGAGCAGTACTTC CASRDRGGHEQYF
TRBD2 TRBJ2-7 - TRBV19 TGTGCCAGTAGCTCGGCGGGGGGGAGCTCCTACGAGCAGTACTTC CASSSAGGSSYEQYF
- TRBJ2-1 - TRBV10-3 TGTGCCATCGGGGGAGGCAATGAGCAGTTCTTC CAIGGGNEQFF
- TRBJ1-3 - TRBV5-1 TGCGCCAGCAGCTTGTCTATTGGCTCTGGAAACACCATATATTTT CASSLSIGSGNTIYF
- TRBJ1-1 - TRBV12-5 TGTGCTAGTGGTTTTTCTATGGGCCCAGGCGGCTCGGAAGCTTTCTTT CASGFSMGPGGSEAFF
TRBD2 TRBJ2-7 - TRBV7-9 TGTGCCAGCACCCATATGGGAGGGCGCGAGCAGTACTTC CASTHMGGREQYF
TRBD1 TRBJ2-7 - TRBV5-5 TGTGCCAGCAGCCGACAGGGTGACCACGAGCAGTACTTC CASSRQGDHEQYF
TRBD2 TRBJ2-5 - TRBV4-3 TGCGCCAGCAGCCAGACACTAGCGGATAAAGAGACCCAGTACTTC CASSQTLADKETQYF
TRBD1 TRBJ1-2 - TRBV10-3 TGTGCCATCACTGCGGACAGGGAGGTTTATGGCTACACCTTC CAITADREVYGYTF
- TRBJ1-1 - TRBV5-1 TGCGCCAGCAGCTTGGAAGCAGGGGCGAACACTGAAGCTTTCTTT CASSLEAGANTEAFF
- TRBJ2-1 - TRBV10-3 TGTGCCATCAGTGAATGGGCAGGGGGAGGCAATGAGCAGTTCTTC CAISEWAGGGNEQFF
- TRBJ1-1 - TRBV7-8 TGTGCCAGCAGCTTAGGTGTAGGGCAGGGTGAAGCTTTCTTT CASSLGVGQGEAFF
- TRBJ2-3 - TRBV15 TGTGCCACCCTCAGGGATCGGAGTGGAGATACGCAGTATTTT CATLRDRSGDTQYF
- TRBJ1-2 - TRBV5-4 TGTGCCAGCAGCTCGGGATCCAGGTATGGCTACACCTTC CASSSGSRYGYTF
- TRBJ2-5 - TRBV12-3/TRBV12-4 TGTGCCAGCAGTTCCGGAGAGACCCAGTACTTC CASSSGETQYF
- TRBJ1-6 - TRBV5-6 TGTGCCAGCAGCTTGGCGGGACCCTCGCCCCTCCACTTT CASSLAGPSPLHF
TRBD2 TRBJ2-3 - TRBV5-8 TGTGCCAGCAGCTTTAGAGCGGGGACCACAGATACGCAGTATTTT CASSFRAGTTDTQYF
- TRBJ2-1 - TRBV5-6 TGTGCCAGCAGCTTGAGGGGAACTTCGAACAATGAGCAGTTCTTC CASSLRGTSNNEQFF